The present entry profiles one T cell receptor beta chain with its context. The method was immunoSEQ multiplex PCR; TCRdb's version includes in-frame clones alone and lacks a portion of them. The sample lists about 56,000 clones; 90% to 95% were seen once. The sample comes from a study of technical replicates of blood from several donors. V was cut by 7 bases and J by 0 bases, with 15 bases left in between. CDR3 length: 14 amino acids. The germline V gene has CDR1 SQVTM and CDR2 ANQGSEA. The sequence was collected from a human donor in good health. Some clones in this sample may be carry-over from other donors' samples. Sequences were obtained from PBMCs. The rearrangement uses TRBV29-1 and TRBJ2-5; D might be TRBD2 (6 bases). Here the CDR3 DNA reads TGCAGCGCCGGGGGACCCTCGTACCAAGAGACCCAGTACTTC. This translates into CSAGGPSYQETQYF.